This T cell receptor beta chain was sequenced in a study of spatial heterogeneity in lung cancer. For the study at large: In cases with available follow-up PBMC samples, these were sequenced at a median of around 2 years after resection. The average appearance count of each unique TCR and UMI combination in raw reads was more than ten.

CDR3 length: 10 amino acids. CDR1 is MDHEN, CDR2 SYDVKM, per germline. In its sample, this clonotype was seen a few times. Germline and junction disagree at one end, which may indicate a read error. TCRdb fed the 5' RACE reads into MiXCR, producing one record per CDR3 protein. In the table there are roughly 110,000 distinct CDR3 sequences, more than 10% of which are singletons. The sample's time point: blood at routine non-recurrence follow-up after resection. Whole RNA, isolated from tumor, nontumor lung or frozen PBMC, was sequenced without prior sorting. The clonotype originates from a female donor with early-stage non-small cell lung cancer. This sequence joins TRBV28 and TRBJ2-1, with TRBD2 as a possible D gene (5 bases). The material was PBMCs, obtained at follow-up. CDR3 sequence: CASSGLLRFF. The CDR3 region has the DNA TGTGCCAGCAGCGGACTTTTAAGGTTTTTC. The full variable domain, with the rest looked up from reference TRBV28 and TRBJ2-1, is DVKVTQSSRYLVKRTGEKVFLECVQDMDHENMFWYRQDPGLGLRLIYFSYDVKMKEKGDIPEGYSVSREKKERFSLILESASTNQTSMYLCASSGLLRFFGPGTRLTVL.